This TCR beta chain derives from a study of shared clonotypes between healthy human individuals. Study-level points and caveats: Donor scarcity curtailed the genetic and exposure-history diversity represented herein.

Original methodology: Junction-only sequences without quality scores came from ImmunoSEQ, so filtering differed. Produced via immunoSEQ multiplex PCR; TCRdb's table is partial and in-frame only. The DNA gave D and trimming, while V, J and clone size come from that table. The repertoire holds 530,000 or so clones, roughly 79% seen once, with about 12% in the top ten. The germline gives CDR1 LGHNA, CDR2 YNFKEQ. The CDR3 length is 14 residues. V shed 4 bases and J shed 5 bases, with 15 bases lying between them. Each unsorted sample relied on about 90 million PBMCs as its source of genomic DNA. As to this clone: Its specificity is not known.

The rearrangement links TRBV4-2 to TRBJ2-7; TRBD2 is a possible D gene (6 bases). The receptor was derived from a woman between 35 and 50 years old in good health. Some clones in this sample may be carry-over from other donors' samples. Sequencing used PBMCs. The CDR3 DNA is TGTGCCAGCAGCCGAACTGTGGGGGAGGACGAGCAGTACTTC. Translating it yields CASSRTVGEDEQYF.